This T cell receptor beta chain was sequenced in a study of shared clonotypes between healthy human individuals. Study in general: The cohort had two women and three men, ages 18 to 49. Whole-study findings and limits: Generally, naive subsets came out with larger estimated richness than memory subsets. In a few donors, around 5% of naive CD4 clonotypes appeared in common.

The V gene's germline CDR1 is SSHAT and CDR2 FNYEAQ (reference sequence). CDR3 length equals 14 residues. Details on this clone: Its antigen is as yet unknown. One end of the junction does not line up with germline, which may come from a read error.

The assay was immunoSEQ multiplex PCR, and TCRdb's table has in-frame clones only and misses some. The table shows about 1.5 million clones, with around 95% occurring only once. This clonotype was sampled from a man younger than 45 in good health. The rearrangement joins TRBV7-7 to TRBJ2-1; D gene unclear. Sequencing was performed on naive CD4+ T cells sorted from blood. Regarding subset: CD45RA+ positively selected. The DNA for the CDR3 is TGTGCTAGCAGCTTAGTTTTTCCGGACAATGAGCAGTTCTTC. Translation: CASSLVFPDNEQFF.